This note documents a single T cell receptor (beta chain) sequence. Its specificity is unknown. Germline CDR1 and CDR2: LGHNT and FRNRAP. The V end was cut by 1 base, the J end by 4 bases, with 11 bases between. The CDR3 contains 15 residues. These data belong to a study of shared clonotypes between healthy human individuals. Study observations and caveats: Larger estimated richness was generally seen in naive subsets than in memory subsets. Non-shared clonotypes showed lower generation probabilities than clonotypes common to all four donors. With a handful of donors compared, approximately 5% of naive CD4 clonotypes were shared.

Every immunoSEQ plate was one replicate of a subset's evenly spread DNA. Method: immunoSEQ multiplex PCR; TCRdb's copy keeps in-frame clones and lacks some. The sample carries roughly 890,000 clones, approximately 92% recorded once. Positively selected for CCR7, the CD45RO-negative cells used as naive CD8 cells excluded terminally differentiated effector memory CD45RA+ cells. Material for sequencing was naive CD8+ T cells sorted from blood. The gene calls are TRBV12-5 and TRBJ1-5, with D perhaps matching TRBD1 (5 bases). This clonotype was sampled from a man under 40 in good health. Written as DNA, the CDR3 is TGTGCTAGTGGTTTGGGAACAGGTCTAAATCAGCCCCAGCATTTT. It translates to CASGLGTGLNQPQHF.